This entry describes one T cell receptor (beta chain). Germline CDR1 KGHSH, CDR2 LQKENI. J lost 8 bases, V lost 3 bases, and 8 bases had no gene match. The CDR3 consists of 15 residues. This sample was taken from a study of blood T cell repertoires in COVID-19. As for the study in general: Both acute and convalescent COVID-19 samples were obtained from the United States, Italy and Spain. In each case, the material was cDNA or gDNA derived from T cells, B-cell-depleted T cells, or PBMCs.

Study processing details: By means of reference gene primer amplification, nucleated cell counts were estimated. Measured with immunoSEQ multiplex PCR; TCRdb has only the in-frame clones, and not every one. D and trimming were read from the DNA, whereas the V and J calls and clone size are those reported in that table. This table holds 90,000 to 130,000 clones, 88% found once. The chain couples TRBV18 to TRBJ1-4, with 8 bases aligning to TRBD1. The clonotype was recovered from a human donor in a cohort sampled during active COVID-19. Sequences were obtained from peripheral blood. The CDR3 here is CASSPLTGEGEKLFF. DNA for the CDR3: TGTGCCAGCTCACCCTTGACAGGGGAAGGAGAAAAACTGTTTTTT.